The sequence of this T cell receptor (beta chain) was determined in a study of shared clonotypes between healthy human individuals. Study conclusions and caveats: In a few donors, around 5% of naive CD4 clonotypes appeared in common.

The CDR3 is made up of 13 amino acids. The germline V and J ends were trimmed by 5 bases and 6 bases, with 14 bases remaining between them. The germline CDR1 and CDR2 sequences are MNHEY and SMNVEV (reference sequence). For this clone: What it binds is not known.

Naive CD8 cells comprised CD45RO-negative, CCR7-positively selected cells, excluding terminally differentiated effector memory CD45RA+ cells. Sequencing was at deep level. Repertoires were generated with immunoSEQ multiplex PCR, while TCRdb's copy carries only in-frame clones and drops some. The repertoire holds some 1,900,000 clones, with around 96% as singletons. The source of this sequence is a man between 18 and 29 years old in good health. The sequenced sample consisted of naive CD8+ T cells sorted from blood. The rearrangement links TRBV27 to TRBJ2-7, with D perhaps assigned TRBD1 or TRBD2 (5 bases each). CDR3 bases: TGTGCCAGCAGTCAGGGACCGAGGATCGAGCAGTACTTC. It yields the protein CASSQGPRIEQYF.